The T cell receptor (beta chain) under discussion was sequenced for a study of cytomegalovirus exposure and HLA in healthy donors. General study findings and limits: Reported findings show TCR beta sequences accurately forecast HLA-A and HLA-B alleles in most subjects. The study labeled 150 to 200 TCR beta chains cytomegalovirus-associated.

This CDR3 is 16 amino acids long. Germline CDR1 LNHDA, CDR2 SQIVND (reference sequence). V lost 1 base and J lost 1; bases outside the gene matches: 5. This clone was counted a few times. The antigen is undetermined. PCR was performed using 60 Vbeta and 13 Jbeta primers. Libraries were prepared by immunoSEQ multiplex PCR; TCRdb keeps only in-frame clonotypes and omits some of them. This table holds about 150,000 clones, approximately 80% found once. The origin of this receptor is a woman in her forties in good health and CMV-seronegative. J is TRBJ1-2 and V is TRBV19; 8 nucleotides match TRBD1. Sequenced sample: PBMCs. The CDR3 reads CASSIVGDRGNYGYTF. The CDR3 DNA reads as TGTGCCAGTAGTATAGTCGGAGACAGGGGTAACTATGGCTACACCTTC. Combining the CDR3 with reference TRBV19 and TRBJ1-2 gives the whole variable domain DGGITQSPKYLFRKEGQNVTLSCEQNLNHDAMYWYRQDPGQGLRLIYYSQIVNDFQKGDIAEGYSVSREKKESFPLTVTSAQKNPTAFYLCASSIVGDRGNYGYTFGSGTRLTVV.